These T cell receptor beta chains were read from a single sample in a study of molecular identifiers for immune sequencing clone quantification. Each CDR3 protein gets one entry after TCRdb re-called the PCR reads with MiXCR. The table has hundreds of thousands of distinct CDR3 sequences, roughly 23% seen once. The sample comprised naive CD8+ T cells from blood, with Jurkat cell RNA spiked in. These TCRs come from a human donor in good health. Some libraries in this study had Jurkat cell RNA spiked in. The CDR3 runs from the conserved cysteine through the conserved F or W. The order of the fields is J gene, clone size, CDR3 length, V gene, D gene, CDR3 DNA, CDR3 protein. D genes are given only for firm matches. Not all rows give a size; the values are once, few, many and, for expanded clones, a class.

j_call: TRBJ1-1; clone_size: many; cdr3_length: 14; v_call: TRBV7-9; d_call: NA; cdr3_nt: TGTGCCAGCAGCTGGGGGGAGAGTGACACTGAAGCTTTCTTT; cdr3_aa: CASSWGESDTEAFF
j_call: TRBJ2-2; clone_size: NA; cdr3_length: 17; v_call: TRBV12-3/TRBV12-4; d_call: NA; cdr3_nt: TGTGCCAGCAGCCGACCGGGTAGCGATCTGATCGGCGGGGAGCTGTTTTTT; cdr3_aa: CASSRPGSDLIGGELFF
j_call: TRBJ1-4; clone_size: many; cdr3_length: 16; v_call: TRBV4-3; d_call: NA; cdr3_nt: TGCGCCAGCAGCCAGGCTTCCGGGACGCTTAATGAAAAACTGTTTTTT; cdr3_aa: CASSQASGTLNEKLFF
j_call: TRBJ2-2; clone_size: few; cdr3_length: 16; v_call: TRBV7-6; d_call: TRBD1; cdr3_nt: TGTGCCAGCAGCTGGGACAGGGGCCCACCGACCGGGGAGCTGTTTTTT; cdr3_aa: CASSWDRGPPTGELFF
j_call: TRBJ2-2; clone_size: NA; cdr3_length: 15; v_call: TRBV28; d_call: NA; cdr3_nt: TGTGCCAGCAGCCATAGGGGGGTAAAGGCCGGGGAGCTGTTTTTT; cdr3_aa: CASSHRGVKAGELFF
j_call: TRBJ2-1; clone_size: few; cdr3_length: 14; v_call: TRBV27; d_call: NA; cdr3_nt: TGTGCCAGCAGTTTAGCGGTCTCCTACAATGAGCAGTTCTTC; cdr3_aa: CASSLAVSYNEQFF
j_call: TRBJ1-4; clone_size: NA; cdr3_length: 13; v_call: TRBV15; d_call: NA; cdr3_nt: TGTGCCACCAGCGGAAGGGGGGATGAAAAACTGTTTTTT; cdr3_aa: CATSGRGDEKLFF
j_call: TRBJ2-3; clone_size: NA; cdr3_length: 15; v_call: TRBV6-2/TRBV6-3; d_call: NA; cdr3_nt: TGTGCCAGCAGATTGGGACGGAAGAGCACAGATACGCAGTATTTT; cdr3_aa: CASRLGRKSTDTQYF
j_call: TRBJ2-7; clone_size: many; cdr3_length: 15; v_call: TRBV7-9; d_call: TRBD1; cdr3_nt: TGTGCCAGCAGCTTAGCATCGGGACAGGGGTACGAGCAGTACTTC; cdr3_aa: CASSLASGQGYEQYF
j_call: TRBJ1-2; clone_size: few; cdr3_length: 15; v_call: TRBV4-1; d_call: TRBD1; cdr3_nt: TGCGCCAGCAGCCAGAAAACAGGGGCCGACTATGGCTACACCTTC; cdr3_aa: CASSQKTGADYGYTF
j_call: TRBJ1-4; clone_size: NA; cdr3_length: 18; v_call: TRBV20-1; d_call: TRBD1; cdr3_nt: TGCAGTGCTAGAGCCCCACTTAGGTCCGGGACAGTTAATGAAAAACTGTTTTTT; cdr3_aa: CSARAPLRSGTVNEKLFF
j_call: TRBJ2-7; clone_size: few; cdr3_length: 19; v_call: TRBV4-1; d_call: NA; cdr3_nt: TGCGCCAGCAGCCAAGATGACCGGAACTCCCCCGGCCTAAGATACGAGCAGTACTTC; cdr3_aa: CASSQDDRNSPGLRYEQYF
j_call: TRBJ1-6; clone_size: NA; cdr3_length: 16; v_call: TRBV28; d_call: TRBD1; cdr3_nt: TGTGCCAGCAGTCGGGACAGGGACGAACCGAATTCACCCCTCCACTTT; cdr3_aa: CASSRDRDEPNSPLHF
j_call: TRBJ1-2; clone_size: NA; cdr3_length: 13; v_call: TRBV27; d_call: NA; cdr3_nt: TGTGCCAGCAGTCCCAGTAATAACTATGGCTGCACCTTC; cdr3_aa: CASSPSNNYGCTF
j_call: TRBJ1-2; clone_size: NA; cdr3_length: 17; v_call: TRBV7-9; d_call: NA; cdr3_nt: TGTGCCAGCAGCCTGCCGCTGGGCCTCCTTTCTAACTATGGCTACACCTTC; cdr3_aa: CASSLPLGLLSNYGYTF
j_call: TRBJ1-1; clone_size: many; cdr3_length: 12; v_call: TRBV10-3; d_call: NA; cdr3_nt: TGTGCCATCAGTGAGTTTGACACTGAAGCTTTCTTT; cdr3_aa: CAISEFDTEAFF
j_call: TRBJ2-7; clone_size: few; cdr3_length: 15; v_call: TRBV6-2/TRBV6-3; d_call: TRBD1; cdr3_nt: TGTGCCAGCAGTTACTCGGGCCAGGGACAGAACGAGCAGTACTTC; cdr3_aa: CASSYSGQGQNEQYF
j_call: TRBJ1-1; clone_size: NA; cdr3_length: 16; v_call: TRBV6-2/TRBV6-3; d_call: TRBD1; cdr3_nt: TGTGCCAGCAGACACAGGGGGCAGGGCGAGGGCACTGAAGCTTTCTTT; cdr3_aa: CASRHRGQGEGTEAFF
j_call: TRBJ2-3; clone_size: few; cdr3_length: 13; v_call: TRBV5-6; d_call: NA; cdr3_nt: TGTGCCAGCAGCTTGGGACTTACAGATAAGCAGTATTTT; cdr3_aa: CASSLGLTDKQYF
j_call: TRBJ2-2; clone_size: few; cdr3_length: 14; v_call: TRBV12-3/TRBV12-4; d_call: NA; cdr3_nt: TGTGCCAGCAGTTACGACAGACACACCGGGGAGCTGTTTTTT; cdr3_aa: CASSYDRHTGELFF
j_call: TRBJ2-1; clone_size: few; cdr3_length: 19; v_call: TRBV7-2; d_call: TRBD2; cdr3_nt: TGTGCCAGCAGTTTCTGGGGTCTAGCGGGGAATCACTCCTACAATGAGCAGTTCTTC; cdr3_aa: CASSFWGLAGNHSYNEQFF
j_call: TRBJ1-5; clone_size: few; cdr3_length: 15; v_call: TRBV19; d_call: TRBD1; cdr3_nt: TGTGCCAGTAGTATTTTGGCAGGGGGCCAGCAGCCCCAGCATTTT; cdr3_aa: CASSILAGGQQPQHF
j_call: TRBJ2-1; clone_size: many; cdr3_length: 16; v_call: TRBV29-1; d_call: TRBD2; cdr3_nt: TGCAGCGTTGAAGCGGGGACTAGCGGGATGTACGGTGAGCAGTTCTTC; cdr3_aa: CSVEAGTSGMYGEQFF
j_call: TRBJ2-7; clone_size: many; cdr3_length: 14; v_call: TRBV4-3; d_call: NA; cdr3_nt: TGCGCCAGCAGCCAAGAGACAAACTCCTACGAGCAGTACTTC; cdr3_aa: CASSQETNSYEQYF
j_call: TRBJ2-1; clone_size: once; cdr3_length: 15; v_call: TRBV4-3; d_call: TRBD2; cdr3_nt: TGCGCCAGCAGCAAGAGACTAGCGGGGTGCAATGAGCAGTTCTTC; cdr3_aa: CASSKRLAGCNEQFF
j_call: TRBJ1-4; clone_size: many; cdr3_length: 14; v_call: TRBV13; d_call: NA; cdr3_nt: TGTGCCAGCAGCCAACGGACACCCCATGAAAAACTGTTTTTT; cdr3_aa: CASSQRTPHEKLFF
j_call: TRBJ2-7; clone_size: many; cdr3_length: 13; v_call: TRBV4-1; d_call: NA; cdr3_nt: TGCGCCAGCAGCCAGAGACAGTCCTACGAGCAGTACTTC; cdr3_aa: CASSQRQSYEQYF
j_call: TRBJ2-1; clone_size: few; cdr3_length: 16; v_call: TRBV10-3; d_call: TRBD2; cdr3_nt: TGTGCCATCAGCCGCGGGGCTAGCGGGAGGGCCTGGGAGCAGTTCTTC; cdr3_aa: CAISRGASGRAWEQFF
j_call: TRBJ1-1; clone_size: few; cdr3_length: 13; v_call: TRBV2; d_call: NA; cdr3_nt: TGTGCCAGCAGCCCTTCCCTGGCCACTGAAGCTTTCTTT; cdr3_aa: CASSPSLATEAFF
j_call: TRBJ2-1; clone_size: NA; cdr3_length: 15; v_call: TRBV29-1; d_call: TRBD2; cdr3_nt: TGCAGCGTTGAAGATCTCGGGACTAGCTCTCACGAGCAGTTCTTC; cdr3_aa: CSVEDLGTSSHEQFF
j_call: TRBJ1-6; clone_size: few; cdr3_length: 14; v_call: TRBV28; d_call: NA; cdr3_nt: TGTGCCAGCAGTTATCGGGGGAGGGATTCACCCCTCCACTTT; cdr3_aa: CASSYRGRDSPLHF
j_call: TRBJ1-2; clone_size: NA; cdr3_length: 15; v_call: TRBV20-1; d_call: NA; cdr3_nt: TGCAGTGCTAGAGAGTTGCGGGTACTCAACTATGGCTACACCTTC; cdr3_aa: CSARELRVLNYGYTF
j_call: TRBJ2-7; clone_size: NA; cdr3_length: 13; v_call: TRBV2; d_call: NA; cdr3_nt: TGTGCCAGCAGGTCGAGGGATCTCTACGAGCAGTACTTC; cdr3_aa: CASRSRDLYEQYF
j_call: TRBJ2-1; clone_size: few; cdr3_length: 15; v_call: TRBV4-1; d_call: TRBD2; cdr3_nt: TGCGCCAGCAGCAGCGGTACTAGCGCGAGTAATGAGCAGTTCTTC; cdr3_aa: CASSSGTSASNEQFF
j_call: TRBJ2-2; clone_size: NA; cdr3_length: 16; v_call: TRBV27; d_call: NA; cdr3_nt: TGTGCCAGCACCCCCGGACAGAGGATGAACACCGGGGAGCTGTTTTTT; cdr3_aa: CASTPGQRMNTGELFF
j_call: TRBJ1-1; clone_size: few; cdr3_length: 14; v_call: TRBV28; d_call: NA; cdr3_nt: TGTGCCAGCAGTCACACCAACCTCTACACTGAAGCTTTCTTT; cdr3_aa: CASSHTNLYTEAFF
j_call: TRBJ2-7; clone_size: NA; cdr3_length: 16; v_call: TRBV13; d_call: TRBD1; cdr3_nt: TGTGCCAGCAGCTTACAGGGGGCGCCCCTGGAATACGAGCAGTACTTC; cdr3_aa: CASSLQGAPLEYEQYF
j_call: TRBJ2-7; clone_size: many; cdr3_length: 15; v_call: TRBV4-2; d_call: NA; cdr3_nt: TGTGCCAGCAGCCAAGAATTTAGGCTGTCCTACGAGCAGTACTTC; cdr3_aa: CASSQEFRLSYEQYF
j_call: TRBJ1-5; clone_size: many; cdr3_length: 16; v_call: TRBV28; d_call: NA; cdr3_nt: TGTGCCAGCAGTTTATTTCGGGGCAGGGAGGGCCAGCCCCAGCATTTT; cdr3_aa: CASSLFRGREGQPQHF
j_call: TRBJ2-2; clone_size: NA; cdr3_length: 16; v_call: TRBV9; d_call: NA; cdr3_nt: TGTGCCAGCAGCGTAGCTCCTGAGGGGGACGCCGGGGAGCTGTTTTTT; cdr3_aa: CASSVAPEGDAGELFF
j_call: TRBJ2-7; clone_size: NA; cdr3_length: 16; v_call: TRBV13; d_call: TRBD2; cdr3_nt: TGTGCCAGCAGCTTAGAAGGGCGGGAGGGAAAGTACGAGCAGTACTTC; cdr3_aa: CASSLEGREGKYEQYF
j_call: TRBJ2-2; clone_size: NA; cdr3_length: 15; v_call: TRBV19; d_call: NA; cdr3_nt: TGTGCCAGTAGTATAACTGGGGGCTACACCGGGGAGCTGTTTTTT; cdr3_aa: CASSITGGYTGELFF
j_call: TRBJ2-7; clone_size: many; cdr3_length: 15; v_call: TRBV20-1; d_call: NA; cdr3_nt: TGCAGTGCTAGAGATCTAGCAGGGCTGACCTACGAGCAGTACTTC; cdr3_aa: CSARDLAGLTYEQYF
j_call: TRBJ2-5; clone_size: few; cdr3_length: 14; v_call: TRBV7-6; d_call: TRBD1; cdr3_nt: TGTGCCAGCTGCTTCACAGGGGTTTCAGAGACCCAGTACTTC; cdr3_aa: CASCFTGVSETQYF
j_call: TRBJ2-7; clone_size: few; cdr3_length: 16; v_call: TRBV6-2/TRBV6-3; d_call: TRBD2; cdr3_nt: TGTGCCAGCAGTTACTCAGTGACTAGCCCCCCCTACGAGCAGTACTTC; cdr3_aa: CASSYSVTSPPYEQYF
j_call: TRBJ2-7; clone_size: few; cdr3_length: 11; v_call: TRBV30; d_call: NA; cdr3_nt: TGTGCCTGCACAGGATCCTACGAGCAGTACTTC; cdr3_aa: CACTGSYEQYF
j_call: TRBJ2-1; clone_size: NA; cdr3_length: 14; v_call: TRBV19; d_call: NA; cdr3_nt: TGTGCCAGTAGTATCTGGGACACTGACAATGAGCAGTTCTTC; cdr3_aa: CASSIWDTDNEQFF
j_call: TRBJ2-6; clone_size: NA; cdr3_length: 15; v_call: TRBV20-1; d_call: NA; cdr3_nt: TGCAGTGCTCTCGGGTCCCCGGATCGGGCCAACGTCCTGACTTTC; cdr3_aa: CSALGSPDRANVLTF
j_call: TRBJ2-1; clone_size: NA; cdr3_length: 13; v_call: TRBV6-2/TRBV6-3; d_call: NA; cdr3_nt: TGTGCCAGCAGTTACTCCGCGGGTAACGAGCAGTTCTTC; cdr3_aa: CASSYSAGNEQFF
j_call: TRBJ1-6; clone_size: many; cdr3_length: 16; v_call: TRBV6-6; d_call: NA; cdr3_nt: TGTGCCAGCACCCAACACCGGGCAGTAGATAGTTCACCCCTCCACTTT; cdr3_aa: CASTQHRAVDSSPLHF
j_call: TRBJ2-7; clone_size: many; cdr3_length: 12; v_call: TRBV6-1; d_call: TRBD1; cdr3_nt: TGTGCCCTCTGGGGGACAGGGTCCGAGCAGTACTTC; cdr3_aa: CALWGTGSEQYF
j_call: TRBJ1-5; clone_size: many; cdr3_length: 15; v_call: TRBV4-2; d_call: TRBD1; cdr3_nt: TGTGCCAGCAGCCCAACGGACAGGAGCAATCAGCCCCAGCATTTT; cdr3_aa: CASSPTDRSNQPQHF
j_call: TRBJ2-7; clone_size: NA; cdr3_length: 11; v_call: TRBV20-1; d_call: NA; cdr3_nt: TGCAGTGCTAGGGCCCATGGCGAGCAGTACTTC; cdr3_aa: CSARAHGEQYF